This T cell receptor (beta chain) emerged from a study of T cells in Graves' hyperthyroidism and ophthalmopathy. Study context: Peripheral blood was collected at initial diagnosis, before any treatment.

This clonotype has just a few counts. Thyroid ultrasound, orbital computed tomography, clinical symptoms, and serum thyroxine and TRAb underpinned diagnoses. The sample, blood from the first hyperthyroidism diagnosis, precedes any ophthalmopathy symptoms. Unmatched junction bases numbered 7, after V lost 4 bases and J lost 8 bases. The CDR3 contains 14 residues. Germline lookup yields CDR1 WNHNN and CDR2 SYGVQD (reference sequence). Researchers took RNA transcripts and amplified the TCR beta CDR3 regions from them. HTBI primers drove first-round RT-PCR of the TCR CDR3. TCRdb recomputed calls from the multiplex PCR reads with MiXCR, one row per CDR3 protein. The repertoire consists of about 770,000 distinct CDR3 sequences, with around a sixth occurring once and the leading ten covering 16%.

Sequencing was carried out using blood. V and J are TRBV10-1 and TRBJ2-1; 8 positions agree with TRBD2. This clonotype was sampled from a woman between 50 and 59 years old with Graves' hyperthyroidism that later progressed to Graves' ophthalmopathy. CDR3 residues: CASSARGVTHEQFF. The DNA for the CDR3 is TGCGCCAGCAGTGCGCGGGGGGTGACCCATGAGCAGTTCTTC.